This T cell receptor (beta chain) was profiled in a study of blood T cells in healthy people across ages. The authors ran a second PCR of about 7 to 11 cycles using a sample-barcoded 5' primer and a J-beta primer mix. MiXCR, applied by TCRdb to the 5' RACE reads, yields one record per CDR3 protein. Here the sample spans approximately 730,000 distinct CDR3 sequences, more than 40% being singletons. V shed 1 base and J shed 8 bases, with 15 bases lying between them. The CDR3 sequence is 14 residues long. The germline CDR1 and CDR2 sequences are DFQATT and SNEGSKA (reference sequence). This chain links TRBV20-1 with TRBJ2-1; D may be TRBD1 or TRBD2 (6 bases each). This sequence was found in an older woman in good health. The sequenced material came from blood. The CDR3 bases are TGCAGTGCTAGAGTAGGGGGGAGTGGCTATGAGCAGTTCTTC. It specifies CSARVGGSGYEQFF.